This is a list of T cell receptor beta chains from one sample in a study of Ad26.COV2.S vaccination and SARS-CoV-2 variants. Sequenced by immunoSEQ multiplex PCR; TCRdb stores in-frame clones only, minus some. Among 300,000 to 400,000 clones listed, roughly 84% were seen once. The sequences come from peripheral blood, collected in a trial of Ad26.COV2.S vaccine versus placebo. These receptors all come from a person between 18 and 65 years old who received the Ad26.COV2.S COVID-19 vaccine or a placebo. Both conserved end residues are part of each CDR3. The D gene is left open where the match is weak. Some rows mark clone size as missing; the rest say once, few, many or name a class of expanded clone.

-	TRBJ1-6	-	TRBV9	TGTGCCAGCAGCGTGCAGGGAGCCAATTCACCCCTCCACTTT	CASSVQGANSPLHF
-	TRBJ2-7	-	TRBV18	TGTGCCAGCTCACACCGGGATACCTACGAGCAGTACTTC	CASSHRDTYEQYF
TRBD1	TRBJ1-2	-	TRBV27	TGTGCCAGCAGTCCCCATCAAGGGGGCAACTATGGCTACACCTTC	CASSPHQGGNYGYTF
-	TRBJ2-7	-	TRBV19	TGTGCCAGTAGTAGTGCCTTCTCCTACGAGCAGTACTTC	CASSSAFSYEQYF
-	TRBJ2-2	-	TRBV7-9	TGTGCCAGCATACCACAGAGCACCGGGGAGCTGTTTTTT	CASIPQSTGELFF
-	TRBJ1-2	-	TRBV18	TGTGCCAGCTCACCCCCTATGGAGGGTTCTGGCTACACCTTC	CASSPPMEGSGYTF
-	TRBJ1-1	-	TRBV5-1	TGCGCCAGCAGCGCCACAGGTAACACTGAAGCTTTCTTT	CASSATGNTEAFF
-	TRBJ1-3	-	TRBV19	TGTGCCAGTAGTATAGGCGGTGACACCATATATTTT	CASSIGGDTIYF
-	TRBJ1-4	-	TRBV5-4	TGTGCCAGCAGCTCGGGACCAAATGAAAAACTGTTTTTT	CASSSGPNEKLFF
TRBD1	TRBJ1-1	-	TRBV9	TGTGCCAGCAGCATCGGACAGGGGGAAGCTTTCTTT	CASSIGQGEAFF
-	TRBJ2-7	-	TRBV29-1	TGCAGCGTTGACCGAGGGCATGAGCAGTACTTC	CSVDRGHEQYF
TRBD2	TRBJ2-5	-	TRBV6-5	TGTGCCACCTTACCTAGCGGGGGACTCCAAGAGACCCAGTACTTC	CATLPSGGLQETQYF
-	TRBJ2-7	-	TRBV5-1	TGCGCCAGCAGCTTTTCGCCTGCCTACGAGCAGTACTTC	CASSFSPAYEQYF
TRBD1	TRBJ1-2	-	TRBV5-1	TGCGCCAGCAGCTTGGAGGGACAGCGAGCTAACTATGGCTACACCTTC	CASSLEGQRANYGYTF
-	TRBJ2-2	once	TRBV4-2	TGTGCCAGCAGCCAAGTTGGAGAAACCGGGGAGCTGTTTTTT	CASSQVGETGELFF
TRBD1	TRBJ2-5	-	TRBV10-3	TGTGCCATCAGTGAGGGACAGGGGCTCGGGACCCAGTACTTC	CAISEGQGLGTQYF
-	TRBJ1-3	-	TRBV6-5	TGTGCCAGTCGTACTTGGGGGGACTCTGGAAACACCATATATTTT	CASRTWGDSGNTIYF
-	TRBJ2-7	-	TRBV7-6	TGTGCCAGCAGTCCCGGGACGGAGCAGTACTTC	CASSPGTEQYF
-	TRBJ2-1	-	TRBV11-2	TGTGCCAGCAGCTCGCGACAGGCCCATCAAAACAATGAGCAGTTCTTC	CASSSRQAHQNNEQFF
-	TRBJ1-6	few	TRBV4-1	TGCGCCAGCAGCCAAGGAGGACCTAATTCACCCCTCCACTTT	CASSQGGPNSPLHF
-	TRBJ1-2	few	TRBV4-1	TGCGCCAGCAGCCACTGGAAGGAGCACTATGGCTACACCTTC	CASSHWKEHYGYTF
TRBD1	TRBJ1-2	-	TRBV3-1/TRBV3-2	TGTGCCAGCAGCCAAGATTGGCAGGGGGATGGCTACACCTTC	CASSQDWQGDGYTF
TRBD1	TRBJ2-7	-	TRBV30	TGTGCCTGGAGGAGGGACAGCCTCTACGAGCAGTACTTC	CAWRRDSLYEQYF
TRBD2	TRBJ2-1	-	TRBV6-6	TGTGCCAGCAGCCTCGGACTAGCGGGGCCCTGGGGTGAGCAGTTCTTC	CASSLGLAGPWGEQFF
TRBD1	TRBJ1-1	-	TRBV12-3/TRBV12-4	TGTGCCAGCAGTTTGACAGGGGGAGGGGAAGCTTTCTTT	CASSLTGGGEAFF
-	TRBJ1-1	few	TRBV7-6	TGTGCCAGCAGCTTCGAGAAGGGCACTGAAGCTTTCTTT	CASSFEKGTEAFF
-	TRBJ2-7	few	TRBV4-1	TGCGCCAGCAGCCAAGCGGGTAGGGGCTCCTACGAGCAGTACTTC	CASSQAGRGSYEQYF
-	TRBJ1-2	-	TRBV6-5	TGTGCCAGCAGTTACTCGATGGGCACCTCCTATGGCTACACCTTC	CASSYSMGTSYGYTF
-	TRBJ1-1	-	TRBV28	TGTGCCAGCAGGACAGTTATGAACACTGAAGCTTTCTTT	CASRTVMNTEAFF
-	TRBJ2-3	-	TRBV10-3	TGTGCCATCAGTGGAGGGGTTGGAACAGATACGCAGTATTTT	CAISGGVGTDTQYF
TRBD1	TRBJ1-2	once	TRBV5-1	TGCGCCAGCAGCTTGGAAGTGACAGGGCGGGACTATGGCTACACCTTC	CASSLEVTGRDYGYTF
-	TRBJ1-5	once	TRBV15	TGTGCCACCAGCAGAGACCTCAATCAGCCCCAGCATTTT	CATSRDLNQPQHF
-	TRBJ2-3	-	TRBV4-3	TGCGCCAGCAGCCAAGTGGGACTCTTAAAGAGCACAGATACGCAGTATTTT	CASSQVGLLKSTDTQYF
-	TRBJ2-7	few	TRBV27	TGTGCCAGCAGCAGCGCCTTGACCCAGTACGCTGAGCAGTACTTC	CASSSALTQYAEQYF
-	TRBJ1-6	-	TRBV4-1	TGCGCCAGCAGCCAATTCCCGAGTTCCTATAATTCACCCCTCCACTTT	CASSQFPSSYNSPLHF
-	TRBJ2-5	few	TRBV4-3	TGCGCCAGCAGCCAAGACAGGGGGAGGGAGACCCAGTACTTC	CASSQDRGRETQYF
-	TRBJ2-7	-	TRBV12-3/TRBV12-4	TGTGCCAGCCGTCGTGGCCCTTCCTACGAGCAGTACTTC	CASRRGPSYEQYF
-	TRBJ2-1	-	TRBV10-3	TGTGCCATCAGTGAGTCGTCGGGTTTGAATGAGCAGTTCTTC	CAISESSGLNEQFF
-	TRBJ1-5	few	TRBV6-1	TGTGCCAGCGGTGAGAGGGAGAGGCAGCCCCAGCATTTT	CASGERERQPQHF
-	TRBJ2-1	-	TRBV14	TGTGCCAGCACTAGGGCTCGCAATGAGCAGTTCTTC	CASTRARNEQFF
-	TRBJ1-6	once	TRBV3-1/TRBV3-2	TGTGCCAGCAGCGAACAGGACATCTCCTATAATTCACCCCTCCACTTT	CASSEQDISYNSPLHF
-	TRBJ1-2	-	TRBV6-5	TGTGCCAGCACCCTGGGGTATGGCTACACCTTC	CASTLGYGYTF
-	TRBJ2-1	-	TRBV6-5	TGTGCCTCCGGGGTAAGCTCCTACAATGAGCAGTTCTTC	CASGVSSYNEQFF
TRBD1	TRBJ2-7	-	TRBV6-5	TGTGCCAGCAGTTATCGGACAGGTTCCTACGAGCAGTACTTC	CASSYRTGSYEQYF
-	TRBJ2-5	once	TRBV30	TGTGCCTGGAGTGTCGTGGCGGGGGAGACCCAGTACTTC	CAWSVVAGETQYF